This T cell receptor (beta chain) was observed in a study of CD8 T cells in ankylosing spondylitis. Overall study results and limits: Characteristic of ankylosing spondylitis blood, it appeared, was a TCR beta motif comprising several highly homologous variants.

The CDR3 consists of 15 residues. V was clipped by 7 bases and J by 1 base, with 13 bases between them. Germline assignment: CDR1 LNHDA and CDR2 SQIVND (reference sequence). To note about this clonotype: Its specificity is unknown.

A quantitative 5'-RACE method, one with molecular barcodes, was used to make TCR beta libraries. TCRdb reanalysed the 5' RACE reads using MiXCR and keeps one entry per CDR3 protein. The data contain 670,000 or so distinct CDR3 sequences, 19% of them singletons. The receptor's source is a male donor with ankylosing spondylitis. V gene TRBV19 combines with J gene TRBJ2-2, with D possibly matching TRBD2 (5 bases). Input material: blood, either unsorted or a sorted T cell fraction (not recorded which). The CDR3 DNA is TGTGCCAGTACCGAGACTACAGTGAACACCGGGGAGCTGTTTTTT. It translates to CASTETTVNTGELFF.